The 15 T cell receptor beta chains below come from one sample, sequenced in a study of PD-L1 blockade in urothelial cancer. Libraries were prepared by immunoSEQ multiplex PCR; TCRdb keeps only in-frame clonotypes and omits some of them. The data show around 38,000 clones, 86% seen once. Time point of the sample: peripheral blood 6 weeks after treatment start. Sample: PBMCs, taken around atezolizumab (anti-PD-L1) treatment. Every receptor here comes from a man aged 55 to 69 with urothelial cancer.

The chain carries TRBV6-6 and TRBJ1-6; TRBD1 matches at 8 bases. This CDR3 has 14 residues. The V and J ends lost 5 bases and 8 bases, in that order; junction bases with no gene match: 5. Germline-derived CDR1 and CDR2 are MNHNY and SVGAGI (reference sequence). CDR3 nucleotide sequence: TGTGCCAGCAGTCACCAGACAGGGGATTCACCCCTCCACTTT. This gives the protein CASSHQTGDSPLHF.

Only a few counts were recorded for this clone. The chain has TRBV19 and TRBJ1-6, with 9 positions matching TRBD1. Germline assignment: CDR1 LNHDA and CDR2 SQIVND (reference sequence). The CDR3 runs 13 residues. Trimming cost V 10 bases and J 7 bases; bases outside gene matches: 5. The CDR3 DNA is TGTGCCACGGGTGACAGGGGGAATTCACCCCTCCACTTT. Protein product: CATGDRGNSPLHF. Drawing the rest from reference TRBV19 and TRBJ1-6, the complete variable domain is DGGITQSPKYLFRKEGQNVTLSCEQNLNHDAMYWYRQDPGQGLRLIYYSQIVNDFQKGDIAEGYSVSREKKESFPLTVTSAQKNPTAFYLCATGDRGNSPLHFGNGTRLTVT.

This clone was found a few times. V and J are TRBV30 and TRBJ2-7; a weak D match, TRBD2 (5 bases). The CDR3 has 12 amino acids. V lost 0 bases and J 3 bases, leaving 6 bases between the germline ends. Germline V gene data show CDR1 as GTSNPN and CDR2 as SVGIG (reference sequence). The CDR3 is CAWSVRDYEQYF. CDR3 in DNA: TGTGCCTGGAGTGTACGGGACTACGAGCAGTACTTC.

The chain combines TRBV29-1 with TRBJ2-1; perhaps TRBD1 as D (5 bases). V was cut by 5 bases and J by 0 bases, with 11 bases left in between. Germline V gene lookup returns CDR1 SQVTM and CDR2 ANQGSEA. The length of the CDR3 is 14 residues. The CDR3 region has the DNA TGCAGCGTTCAGGGCTTGGGCTCCTACAATGAGCAGTTCTTC. Residues: CSVQGLGSYNEQFF.

The chain employs TRBV7-2 and TRBJ2-3; a weak D match, TRBD2 (5 bases). CDR3 size: 16 residues. Germline CDR1 SGHTA, CDR2 FQGNSA. Trimming took off 5 bases at V and 3 bases at J, with 18 bases between the two ends. The CDR3 is CASSTVGFRGTDTQYF. The CDR3 DNA reads TGTGCCAGCAGCACCGTGGGGTTTAGAGGGACAGATACGCAGTATTTT.

The chain employs TRBV6-5 and TRBJ1-1; 7 bases line up with TRBD1. This CDR3 region has 14 residues. J gave up 8 bases and V 3 bases, and 9 bases lay outside the gene matches. Germline V gene lookup returns CDR1 MNHEY and CDR2 SVGAGI. CDR3 coding DNA: TGTGCCAGCAGTTATACGGGTACAGGGGCGGAAGCTTTCTTT. Amino acids: CASSYTGTGAEAFF.

The genes are TRBV6-6 and TRBJ2-2; TRBD1 might be the D (5 bases). The CDR3 spans 14 residues. V was clipped by 0 bases and J by 6 bases, with 8 bases between them. From germline, CDR1 is MNHNY and CDR2 SVGAGI (reference sequence). CDR3 amino acids: CASSYSQGPGELFF. For the CDR3, the DNA is TGTGCCAGCAGTTACTCGCAGGGTCCCGGGGAGCTGTTTTTT.

The V gene is TRBV5-1, the J gene TRBJ2-7, with 9 nucleotides matching TRBD2. The V gene end was trimmed by 1 base and the J gene end by 0 bases; junction bases not matched to a gene: 11. Germline CDR1 reads SGHRS; CDR2 reads YFSETQ. There are 18 residues in the CDR3. The CDR3 DNA reads as TGCGCCAGCAGCTTGTGGGCGGGAGGGCCGAATTTCTCCTACGAGCAGTACTTC. Translated, it gives CASSLWAGGPNFSYEQYF.

There are a few counts of this clone. The V and J genes are TRBV28 and TRBJ2-7; 7 bases line up with TRBD2. The V gene end was trimmed by 3 bases and the J gene end by 8 bases; junction bases not matched to a gene: 4. The CDR3 is made up of 12 amino acids. Germline V gene sequence: CDR1 MDHEN, CDR2 SYDVKM. The chain's CDR3 is CASSLGGWQQYF. The DNA for the CDR3 is TGTGCCAGCAGTTTGGGGGGGTGGCAGCAGTACTTC.

The V gene is TRBV15, the J gene TRBJ1-1; 10 bases map to TRBD1. The CDR3 covers 16 residues. J lost 0 bases, V lost 4 bases, and 5 bases had no gene match. CDR1 and CDR2 from the germline V gene are LNHNV and YYDKDF (reference sequence). CDR3 nucleotide sequence: TGTGCCACCAGCACCCGGACAGGGGGGCTGAACACTGAAGCTTTCTTT. Amino acid sequence: CATSTRTGGLNTEAFF.

This clone came up a few times. The V gene is TRBV19, the J gene TRBJ1-5; D is ambiguous. Germline V gene sequence: CDR1 LNHDA, CDR2 SQIVND (reference sequence). The CDR3 sequence is 13 residues long. Trimming shortened V by 2 bases and J by 4 bases, and 6 bases separated the two germline ends. The CDR3 DNA sequence: TGTGCCAGTAGTATACAGAAAAATCAGCCCCAGCATTTT. Translating gives CASSIQKNQPQHF.

This chain links TRBV6-1 with TRBJ1-1; the match to TRBD1 covers 7 bases. After removal of 2 bases from V and 5 bases from J, the junction contained 8 bases not matched to a gene. This CDR3 region has 15 residues. Germline lookup yields CDR1 MNHNS and CDR2 SASEGT. As DNA, the CDR3 is TGTGCCAGCAGTGAACAGTACAGGGGAAGGACTGAAGCTTTCTTT. Residues: CASSEQYRGRTEAFF.

This rearrangement joins TRBV7-9 to TRBJ1-1; the match to TRBD1 covers 10 bases. Germline V gene lookup returns CDR1 SEHNR and CDR2 FQNEAQ (reference sequence). V was clipped by 3 bases and J by 0 bases; unmatched bases: 4. The CDR3 loop spans 16 amino acids. CDR3 DNA: TGTGCCAGCAGCTTTCCGACAGGGGGCATGAACACTGAAGCTTTCTTT. Translating gives CASSFPTGGMNTEAFF.

The chain employs TRBV7-2 and TRBJ2-3; D perhaps matches TRBD2 (5 bases). This CDR3 is built from 13 residues. The germline V and J ends were trimmed by 5 bases and 3 bases, with 9 bases remaining between them. Germline lookup yields CDR1 SGHTA and CDR2 FQGNSA. The CDR3 spells CASSPRRTDTQYF. The CDR3 DNA reads as TGTGCCAGCAGCCCCCGGAGGACAGATACGCAGTATTTT.

Only a few counts were recorded for this clone. The rearrangement joins TRBV4-3 to TRBJ2-3, with D possibly matching TRBD1 (5 bases). Germline loops: CDR1 LGHNA, CDR2 YSLEER. The V end lost 5 bases, the J end lost 2 bases, and 8 bases lay between the germline ends. The CDR3 loop spans 13 amino acids. The CDR3 nucleotides read TGCGCCAGCAGCGGGGCATCCACAGATACGCAGTATTTT. Amino acids: CASSGASTDTQYF.